Shown below are 5 T cell receptor beta chains from a single sample sequenced in a study of blood T cell repertoires in COVID-19. The method was immunoSEQ multiplex PCR; TCRdb's version includes in-frame clones alone and lacks a portion of them. The sample records approximately 140,000 clones, about nine tenths being singletons. Sequenced sample: peripheral blood. The receptor set was obtained from a human donor in a cohort sampled during active COVID-19.

In its sample, this clone was seen once. The chain uses TRBV12-3 or TRBV12-4 and TRBJ2-7, with D unresolved. V gave up 4 bases and J gave up 4 bases, with 8 bases separating them. The CDR3 has 12 amino acids. The CDR3 coding sequence is TGTGCCAGCAGTTACCACGCGTACGAGCAGTACTTC. Its translation is CASSYHAYEQYF.

V usage is TRBV19 and J usage is TRBJ1-5; TRBD1 aligns across 8 bases. The germline V gene has CDR1 LNHDA and CDR2 SQIVND (reference sequence). CDR3 length equals 13 residues. V gave up 8 bases and J gave up 5 bases; unmatched junction bases: 5. The CDR3 protein is CASASGGDQPQHF. The CDR3 nucleotides read TGTGCCAGTGCCTCAGGGGGCGATCAGCCCCAGCATTTT.

The rearrangement uses TRBV5-4 and TRBJ1-1; D is undetermined. The CDR3 sequence is 13 residues long. Germline lookup yields CDR1 SGHNT and CDR2 YYREEE (reference sequence). Trimming cost V 2 bases and J 0 bases, with 5 bases left between them. The CDR3 DNA reads TGTGCCAGCAGCTTACGGGTGAACACTGAAGCTTTCTTT. This gives the protein CASSLRVNTEAFF.

A word on this clone: One end of the junction does not line up with germline, which may come from a read error. This chain links TRBV2 with TRBJ2-1; TRBD2 matches at 13 bases. The CDR3 covers 18 residues. CDR1 and CDR2 (germline): SNHLY, FYNNEI. The CDR3 region has the DNA TGTGCCAGCAGAGAAGGACTAGCGGGGGCGGTATCCTACAATGAGCAGTTCTTC. Translated: CASREGLAGAVSYNEQFF.

The chain uses TRBV6-6 and TRBJ1-6; 9 bases line up with TRBD1. The CDR3 consists of 13 residues. Germline CDR1 MNHNY, CDR2 SVGAGI (reference sequence). The junction had 4 bases not matched to a gene; V was cut back by 10 bases and J by 6 bases. CDR3 loop: CAIHRGLNSPLHF. CDR3 sequence (DNA): TGTGCCATCCACAGGGGGCTTAATTCACCCCTCCACTTT.